This T cell receptor (beta chain) came from a study of OX40 agonist ivuxolimab in advanced cancers. Study findings and constraints: The CD4+ and CD8+ T cells in the blood had expanded clonally by week 6 at 0.1 to 3.0 mg/kg. Relative to CD4+, CD8+ T cells held more expanded clones on average.

The CDR3 spans 16 residues. The germline V and J ends were trimmed by 0 bases and 2 bases, with 14 bases remaining between them. CDR1 LGHNA and CDR2 YNFKEQ come from the germline V gene. Sequencing used immunoSEQ multiplex PCR; TCRdb keeps in-frame clones, though not all of them. The sample gives some 110,000 clones, less than 95% of which show up once; approximately 0.5% is in the top ten. For this clone: Its antigen is not known.

This receptor was obtained from an adult with an advanced solid tumor such as melanoma, head and neck, liver or kidney cancer. The J gene is TRBJ2-7, the V gene TRBV4-2; the D call may be TRBD1 or TRBD2 (5 bases each). The sequencing here drew on CD4+ or CD8+ T cells sorted from blood, taken in a trial of the OX40 agonist ivuxolimab. CDR3 amino acids: CASSQDPGTVTYEQYF. The CDR3 DNA follows: TGTGCCAGCAGCCAAGATCCAGGGACGGTGACCTACGAGCAGTACTTC.